Described below is a single T cell receptor (beta chain) sequence and its context. This sample stems from a study of blood T cell repertoires in COVID-19. Study information: Both acute and convalescent COVID-19 samples were obtained from the United States, Italy and Spain.

Authors' analysis steps: The assay estimated nucleated cells by amplifying reference gene primers. Clones were sequenced by immunoSEQ multiplex PCR, and TCRdb holds only the in-frame ones, with some missing. The V and J calls and clone size were taken over from that table, and D and trimming were inferred from the DNA. The data hold some 150,000 clones, with around 90% observed a single time. Per the germline V gene, CDR1 is SGHRS and CDR2 is YFSETQ. Trimming took 5 bases from V and 1 from J, leaving 15 bases between them. The CDR3 length is 15 residues. The V and J genes are TRBV5-1 and TRBJ1-1, with a tentative D call TRBD1 (6 bases). Sequenced: peripheral blood. This receptor was taken from a woman in her fifties or sixties who had recovered from COVID-19. CDR3 DNA sequence: TGCGCCAGCAGTTTAGAACAGGGTTGGAACACTGAAGCTTTCTTT. Its protein product is CASSLEQGWNTEAFF.